This is a list of T cell receptor beta chains from one sample in a study of CDR3 diversity in severe acne. MiXCR, run by TCRdb on the PCR reads, gives a single entry per CDR3 protein. Here the sample spans under 100,000 distinct CDR3 sequences, roughly 52% being singletons. Sequenced: blood. The receptor source for this set is a male donor in good health, serving as a control. Both conserved end residues are part of each CDR3. The order of the fields is D gene, clone size, V gene, J gene, CDR3 DNA, CDR3 protein. A D gene is named only where the DNA matches it firmly. Clone size, where shown, is once, few, many, or a class for clones that have expanded.

-	-	TRBV25-1	TRBJ2-3	TGTGCCAGCAGTGAAGATTGGGGAGGAGGTGATACGCAGTATTTT	CASSEDWGGGDTQYF
-	-	TRBV7-9	TRBJ1-5	TGTGCCAGCAGCTTAGAAGGTACGCCCCAGCATTTT	CASSLEGTPQHF
-	once	TRBV3-1	TRBJ1-4	TGTGTCAGCAGCCAACGACAGAATGAAAAACCGTTTTTT	CVSSQRQNEKPFF
-	-	TRBV21-1	TRBJ1-6	TGTGCCAGCAGCCGCTCTGTGAGCTCCTATAATTCACCCCTCCACTTT	CASSRSVSSYNSPLHF
-	-	TRBV20-1	TRBJ2-7	TGCAGTGCTAGAGGGGGCTCCTACGAGCAGTACTTC	CSARGGSYEQYF
-	few	TRBV7-3	TRBJ2-7	TGTGCCAGCAGCATAGCCCCAGGGGAAACCTACGAGCAGTACTTC	CASSIAPGETYEQYF
-	-	TRBV5-6	TRBJ2-5	TGTGCCAGCAGCTTGATAACCCAGTACTTC	CASSLITQYF
TRBD1	few	TRBV9	TRBJ1-6	TGTGCCAGCAGCGCCGCAGGGGGTGTAAATTCACCCCTCCACTTT	CASSAAGGVNSPLHF
-	few	TRBV11-2	TRBJ2-5	TGTGCCAGCACCCTAGGGACTGCCGTCGGAGAGACCCAGTACTTC	CASTLGTAVGETQYF
-	once	TRBV7-3	TRBJ2-5	TGTGCCAGCAGCTTATGGGCAGGGGTGCGAGAGACCCAGTACTTC	CASSLWAGVRETQYF
TRBD1	many	TRBV2	TRBJ1-2	TGTGCCAACAGCGGACAGGGTCTAAGCTACACCTTC	CANSGQGLSYTF
TRBD1	-	TRBV19	TRBJ1-5	TGTGCCAGTAGTATAGAAGACAGGGATCAGCCCCAGCATTTT	CASSIEDRDQPQHF
-	-	TRBV7-9	TRBJ1-1	TGTTCCAGCACCTCGGTCAGTAACACTGAAGCTTTCTTT	CSSTSVSNTEAFF
-	few	TRBV12-3/TRBV12-4	TRBJ1-2	TGTGCCAGCAGTTTTTATTCTGTAAGCGGGGGAGCTAACTATGGCTACACCTTC	CASSFYSVSGGANYGYTF
-	-	TRBV10-2	TRBJ2-4	TGCGCCAGCAGTGAGACCGGCAGGGTAGCCAAAAACATTCAGTACTTC	CASSETGRVAKNIQYF
-	-	TRBV18	TRBJ1-4	TGTGCCAGCTCACGTGGTGCAACTAATGAAAAACTGTTTTTT	CASSRGATNEKLFF
-	-	TRBV20-1	TRBJ2-7	TGCAGTGCTGCGAAGACTAACCGCGGGGACGAGCAGTACTTC	CSAAKTNRGDEQYF
TRBD2	-	TRBV9	TRBJ2-7	TGTGCCAGCAGCCCCCCCCGCGGGGGGGGCGAGAAGTACTTC	CASSPPRGGGEKYF